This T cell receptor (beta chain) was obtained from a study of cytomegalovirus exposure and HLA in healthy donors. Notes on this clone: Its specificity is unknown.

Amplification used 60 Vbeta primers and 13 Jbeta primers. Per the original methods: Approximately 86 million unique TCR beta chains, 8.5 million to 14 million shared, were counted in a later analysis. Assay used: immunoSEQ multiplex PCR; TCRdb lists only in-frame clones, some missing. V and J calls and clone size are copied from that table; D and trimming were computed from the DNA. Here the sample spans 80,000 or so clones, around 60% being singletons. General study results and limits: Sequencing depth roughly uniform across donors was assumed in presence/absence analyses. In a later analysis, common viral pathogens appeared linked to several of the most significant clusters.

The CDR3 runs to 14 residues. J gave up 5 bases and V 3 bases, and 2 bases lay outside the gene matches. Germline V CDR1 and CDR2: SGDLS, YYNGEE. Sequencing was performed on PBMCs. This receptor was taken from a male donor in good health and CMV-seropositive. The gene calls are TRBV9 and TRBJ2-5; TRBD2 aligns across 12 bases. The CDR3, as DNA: TGTGCCAGCAGCGCCCTAGCGGGAGGGGAGACCCAGTACTTC. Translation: CASSALAGGETQYF.